This TCR beta chain was profiled in a study of cytomegalovirus exposure and HLA in healthy donors. Looking at the study overall: Early released data had around 88 million unique TCRs, all coming from HLA-typed donors.

Findings and caveats of the study: In vitro confirmation showed a few CMV-associated chains to be CMV antigen specific. Several of the most significant clusters were apparently associated with common viral pathogens in a later analysis.

V shed 0 bases and J shed 6 bases, with 11 bases lying between them. The CDR3 has 14 amino acids. Germline V CDR1 and CDR2: SGHTA, FQGNSA. 60 Vbeta and 13 Jbeta primers were used in PCR. Profiled with immunoSEQ multiplex PCR; TCRdb holds only in-frame clones, not every one. The table lists roughly 200,000 clones, about four fifths of them singletons. Remarks on this clone: Its target is not known.

This rearrangement joins TRBV7-2 to TRBJ1-1; D is perhaps TRBD1 (5 bases). Specimen: PBMCs. This receptor was taken from a male donor in good health and CMV-seronegative. The CDR3 DNA follows: TGTGCCAGCAGCTTAGCAGGGGCTCGTTCTGAAGCTTTCTTT. Its translation: CASSLAGARSEAFF. The full variable domain, its missing parts supplied by reference TRBV7-2 and TRBJ1-1, is GAGVSQSPSNKVTEKGKDVELRCDPISGHTALYWYRQSLGQGLEFLIYFQGNSAPDKSGLPSDRFSAERTGGSVSTLTIQRTQQEDSAVYLCASSLAGARSEAFFGQGTRLTVV.